Given below is one TCR beta chain in context. This table comes from immunoSEQ multiplex PCR, and its TCRdb copy is limited to in-frame clones, with some not included. Among tens of thousands of clones listed, 65% to 85% were seen once. The data stem from a study of radiotherapy plus CTLA-4 blockade in lung cancer. Germline V CDR1 and CDR2: SGHVT, SQSDAQ. V was cut by 5 bases and J by 2 bases, with 22 bases left in between. CDR3 length equals 18 residues. The sequence derives from a human donor with non-small cell lung cancer whose response to radiotherapy plus ipilimumab could not be evaluated. V and J are TRBV7-4 and TRBJ1-5, with D hard to call. The sample consisted of peripheral blood, taken from a patient treated with radiotherapy plus ipilimumab. CDR3 sequence reads: CASSPRGSVEVGNQPQHF. In nucleotides, the CDR3 is TGTGCCAGCAGCCCCCGTGGTTCCGTAGAAGTGGGCAATCAGCCCCAGCATTTT. Combining the CDR3 with reference TRBV7-4 and TRBJ1-5 gives the whole variable domain GAGVSQSPRYKVAKRGRDVALRCDSISGHVTLYWYRQTLGQGSEVLTYSQSDAQRDKSGRPSGRFSAERPERSVSTLKIQRTEQGDSAVYLCASSPRGSVEVGNQPQHFGDGTRLSIL.